Listed here are 21 T cell receptor beta chains from one sample, sequenced in a study of HIV-infected patients and healthy controls (dated by TCRdb to 2013 to 2016). Since whole blood was used without any cell fractionation, the repertoire reflected all peripheral T cells in unsorted form. Library construction relied on 5' RACE. TCRdb lists the instrument as Illumina MiSeq. Roughly 490 ng RNA was reverse transcribed with SuperScript III using primers against the alpha and beta constant regions. Separate alpha and beta chain libraries were made by chain-specific third strand synthesis with multiplexing indices. TCRdb redid the processing of the public reads, applying fastp at Q25 and MiXCR, and retained in-frame beta chains. Duplicate CDR3 protein sequences are folded into a single record with the most common DNA and genes. The sample table records tens of thousands of distinct CDR3 sequences; more than 7.5% of these occur just once. In total, the top ten clones hold approximately 3.9% of the sample.

Sequencing was carried out using blood. The source of these receptors is an adult in good health.

This chain links TRBV5-1 with TRBJ2-1; tentative D call: TRBD2 (5 bases). Trimming cost V 4 bases and J 0 bases, with 14 bases left between them. Germline CDR1 is SGHRS and CDR2 is YFSETQ. The CDR3 is 16 amino acids. The CDR3 DNA sequence: TGCGCCAGCAGCCCGGCCGAAGGGAGCTCCTACAATGAGCAGTTCTTC. Translated, it gives CASSPAEGSSYNEQFF.

This clonotype was detected only a few times. V usage is TRBV20-1 and J usage is TRBJ2-5; the D gene could be TRBD1 or TRBD2 (5 bases each). The germline CDR1 and CDR2 sequences are DFQATT and SNEGSKA (reference sequence). Trimming left V 2 bases short and J 1 base short, with 8 bases between. The CDR3 length is 13 residues. This CDR3 reads CSARPGTQETQYF. CDR3 coding DNA: TGCAGTGCTAGACCGGGGACCCAAGAGACCCAGTACTTC.

Written as DNA, the CDR3 is TGTGCCAGCACCGGAGCAGCCAACCGGGGCACTGAAGCTTTCTTT. Its translation: CASTGAANRGTEAFF. The chain links TRBV28 to TRBJ1-1; D is uncertain. The CDR3 sequence is 15 residues long. V dropped 7 bases and J dropped 4 bases, with 19 bases sitting between them. Germline V lookup: CDR1 MDHEN, CDR2 SYDVKM.

This clonotype showed up many times. The rearrangement links TRBV15 to TRBJ2-7; D is uncertain. In germline, CDR1 is LNHNV, CDR2 YYDKDF (reference sequence). The CDR3 totals 13 residues. The V and J ends lost 0 bases and 6 bases respectively, with 9 bases between them. For the CDR3, the DNA is TGTGCCACCAGCAGAGATAGAAGGTCCGAGCAGTACTTC. It encodes CATSRDRRSEQYF.

In its sample, this clonotype was seen many times. The chain is built from TRBV7-9 and TRBJ2-1; 12 nucleotides line up with TRBD2. V trimming: 5 bases; J trimming: 5 bases; junction bases outside the gene matches: 7. The CDR3 is 16 amino acids. Germline V gives CDR1 SEHNR, CDR2 FQNEAQ (reference sequence). The CDR3 bases are TGTGCCAGCAGCGCCAGACTAGCGGGGGCCAACAATGAGCAGTTCTTC. Amino acids: CASSARLAGANNEQFF. Full variable domain (outside the CDR3, taken from reference TRBV7-9 and TRBJ2-1): DTGVSQNPRHKITKRGQNVTFRCDPISEHNRLYWYRQTLGQGPEFLTYFQNEAQLEKSRLLSDRFSAERPKGSFSTLEIQRTEQGDSAMYLCASSARLAGANNEQFFGPGTRLTVL.

This clonotype was detected ten times or more. The chain employs TRBV6-1 and TRBJ1-2; D is unclear. Trimming pared 5 bases from V and 2 bases from J, leaving 6 bases between. CDR3 length: 12 residues. Germline assignment: CDR1 MNHNS and CDR2 SASEGT. CDR3 in DNA: TGTGCCAGCAGTTCCTTCAACTATGGCTACACCTTC. Translating gives CASSSFNYGYTF.

In its sample, this clonotype was seen many times. This sequence joins TRBV19 and TRBJ2-4; D gene uncertain. Between the trimmed V and J ends, which lost 4 bases and 15 bases, there was a span of 10 bases. Germline V CDR1 and CDR2: LNHDA, SQIVND (reference sequence). The CDR3 is 10 residues long. The CDR3 spells CASSSVIPYF. The CDR3 nucleotides are TGTGCCAGTAGTAGTGTGATCCCGTACTTC.

This sequence joins TRBV4-2 and TRBJ2-3; 12 nucleotides align to TRBD2. V lost 5 bases and J lost 2; bases outside the gene matches: 5. There are 16 residues in the CDR3. Germline V gene sequence: CDR1 LGHNA, CDR2 YNFKEQ. The DNA for the CDR3 is TGTGCCAGCAGCGTCCGGACTAGCGGGACCACAGATACGCAGTATTTT. This sequence encodes CASSVRTSGTTDTQYF.

In its sample, this clonotype was seen many times. This chain connects TRBV7-9 to TRBJ1-1, with no clear D. Trimming took 3 bases from V and 1 from J, leaving 6 bases between them. Germline V gene lookup returns CDR1 SEHNR and CDR2 FQNEAQ (reference sequence). CDR3 length equals 13 residues. CDR3 in amino acids: CASSFKWNTEAFF. The CDR3 bases are TGTGCCAGCAGCTTTAAGTGGAACACTGAAGCTTTCTTT.

The table lists this clonotype with many counts. V usage is TRBV7-6 and J usage is TRBJ2-2; 13 bases are a match to TRBD2. With V trimmed by 0 bases and J by 9 bases, 10 bases remained unmatched. Looked up from germline, CDR1 is SGHVS and CDR2 is FNYEAQ. The CDR3 length is 18 residues. The CDR3, as DNA: TGTGCCAGCAGCTTAGCGCAAGGACTAGCGGGGGAAGGTCGGGAGCTGTTTTTT. Translating gives CASSLAQGLAGEGRELFF.

This clonotype has ten or more counts. The chain recombines TRBV19 with TRBJ2-4, with D maybe TRBD2 (5 bases). There are 13 residues in the CDR3. V was trimmed by 8 bases and J by 3 bases, leaving 11 bases between them. Germline V gene lookup returns CDR1 LNHDA and CDR2 SQIVND (reference sequence). The CDR3 coding sequence is TGTGCCAGTCCCGATCGGGACAAAAACATTCAGTACTTC. Translating gives CASPDRDKNIQYF.

Many counts were recorded for this clonotype. The V call is TRBV7-9, the J call TRBJ1-1, with D uncertain. V shed 1 base and J shed 8 bases, with 11 bases lying between them. From germline, CDR1 is SEHNR and CDR2 FQNEAQ (reference sequence). This CDR3 is 13 amino acids long. CDR3 DNA sequence: TGTGCCAGCAGCTTAGAGGTCCCCGGGGAAGCTTTCTTT. Amino acids: CASSLEVPGEAFF.

There are many counts of this clonotype. This chain's CDR3 is CASSLAGLRRETQYF. DNA for the CDR3: TGTGCCAGCAGCTTGGCCGGTCTGAGGCGGGAGACCCAGTACTTC. The chain carries TRBV5-4 and TRBJ2-5; D is uncertain. Per the germline V gene, CDR1 is SGHNT and CDR2 is YYREEE (reference sequence). Trimming took 0 bases from V and 5 from J, leaving 14 bases between them. The CDR3 is made up of 15 amino acids.

This chain connects TRBV4-3 to TRBJ2-3, with D possibly matching TRBD2 (6 bases). Trimming removed 1 base at V and 3 bases at J, with 11 bases between. Germline values: CDR1 LGHNA, CDR2 YSLEER. The CDR3 has 15 residues. The CDR3 loop reads CASSQVGGATDTQYF. CDR3 DNA: TGCGCCAGCAGCCAAGTGGGCGGGGCGACAGATACGCAGTATTTT.

This clonotype came up many times. This chain uses TRBV5-4 with TRBJ2-4; perhaps TRBD1 as D (5 bases). V was cut by 3 bases and J by 3 bases, with 19 bases left in between. This CDR3 has 17 residues. Germline values: CDR1 SGHNT, CDR2 YYREEE (reference sequence). Here the CDR3 DNA reads TGTGCCAGCAGCTCCAATCCAGGGATGTATGGCAAAAACATTCAGTACTTC. Amino acid sequence: CASSSNPGMYGKNIQYF.

This clonotype is labeled medium-sized. V and J are TRBV4-1 and TRBJ2-1; TRBD2 agrees at 10 bases. Germline V gene lookup returns CDR1 MGHRA and CDR2 YSYEKL. The CDR3 sequence is 16 residues long. V shed 0 bases, J shed 5 bases, and the junction held 4 bases outside the gene matches. The CDR3 spells CASSQDSLAGDNEQFF. The DNA for the CDR3 is TGCGCCAGCAGCCAAGATAGCCTAGCGGGGGACAATGAGCAGTTCTTC.

This clonotype was observed at least ten times. The rearrangement joins TRBV3-1 to TRBJ1-2; D not resolved. Germline values: CDR1 LGHDT, CDR2 YNNKEL (reference sequence). There are 14 residues in the CDR3. V gave up 4 bases and J gave up 2 bases, with 11 bases separating them. CDR3 sequence: CASSLGLKNYGYTF. In DNA form, the CDR3 reads TGTGCCAGCAGCCTAGGACTGAAAAACTATGGCTACACCTTC. Full variable domain (rest looked up from reference TRBV3-1 and TRBJ1-2): DTAVSQTPKYLVTQMGNDKSIKCEQNLGHDTMYWYKQDSKKFLKIMFSYNNKELIINETVPNRFSPKSPDKAHLNLHINSLELGDSAVYFCASSLGLKNYGYTFGSGTRLTVV.

In this sample, this clonotype turned up many times. The chain has TRBV9 and TRBJ1-1; no clear D. CDR1 and CDR2 from the germline V gene are SGDLS and YYNGEE. V was pared by 6 bases and J by 5 bases, with 14 bases between. CDR3 length: 13 residues. This CDR3 reads CASKPGSGTEAFF. The CDR3 nucleotides are TGTGCCAGCAAGCCCGGGTCGGGTACTGAAGCTTTCTTT. Full variable domain (missing parts from reference TRBV9 and TRBJ1-1): DSGVTQTPKHLITATGQRVTLRCSPRSGDLSVYWYQQSLDQGLQFLIQYYNGEERAKGNILERFSAQQFPDLHSELNLSSLELGDSALYFCASKPGSGTEAFFGQGTRLTVV.

This clonotype was counted ten times or more. The V call is TRBV7-9, the J call TRBJ2-5, with D perhaps given as TRBD1 or TRBD2 (5 bases each). The V gene's germline CDR1 is SEHNR and CDR2 FQNEAQ (reference sequence). The CDR3 spans 14 residues. V dropped 4 bases and J dropped 5 bases, with 14 bases sitting between them. In DNA form, the CDR3 reads TGTGCCAGCAGCTCCCTGGGGGATTGGGAGACCCAGTACTTC. It yields the protein CASSSLGDWETQYF. Drawing the rest from reference TRBV7-9 and TRBJ2-5, the complete variable domain is DTGVSQNPRHKITKRGQNVTFRCDPISEHNRLYWYRQTLGQGPEFLTYFQNEAQLEKSRLLSDRFSAERPKGSFSTLEIQRTEQGDSAMYLCASSSLGDWETQYFGPGTRLLVL.

This clonotype has more than one count but fewer than ten. The chain uses TRBV2 and TRBJ2-3; the D gene could be TRBD1 or TRBD2 (5 bases each). Deletions cut 6 bases from V and 0 bases from J, with 10 bases between. Germline CDR1 SNHLY, CDR2 FYNNEI. The CDR3 covers 14 residues. The CDR3 bases are TGTGCCAGCAGAAGGGACCTGAGCACAGATACGCAGTATTTT. Amino acids: CASRRDLSTDTQYF.

This clonotype was seen repeatedly, ten times or more. The CDR3 DNA sequence: TGTGCCAGCAGCTTAATCATGGCGGGGGGTAAGACAGATACGCAGTATTTT. Translating gives CASSLIMAGGKTDTQYF. The rearrangement uses TRBV11-2 and TRBJ2-3, with 8 positions matching TRBD2. Per the germline V gene, CDR1 is SGHAT and CDR2 is FQNNGV. There are 17 residues in the CDR3. With 2 bases clipped from V and 3 bases from J, the junction kept 10 bases outside the gene matches.